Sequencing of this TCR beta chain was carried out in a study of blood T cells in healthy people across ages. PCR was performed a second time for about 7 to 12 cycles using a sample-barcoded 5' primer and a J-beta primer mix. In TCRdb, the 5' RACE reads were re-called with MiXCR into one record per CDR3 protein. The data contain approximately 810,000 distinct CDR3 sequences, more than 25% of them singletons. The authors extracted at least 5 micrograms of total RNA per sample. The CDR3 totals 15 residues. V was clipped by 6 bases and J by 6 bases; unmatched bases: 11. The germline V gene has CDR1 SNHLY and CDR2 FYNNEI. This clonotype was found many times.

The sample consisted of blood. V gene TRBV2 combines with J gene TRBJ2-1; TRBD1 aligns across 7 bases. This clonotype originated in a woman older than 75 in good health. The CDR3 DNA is TGTGCCAGCAGCAGACAGGGAATCACCCTCAATGAGCAGTTCTTC. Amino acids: CASSRQGITLNEQFF.